This TCR beta chain was sequenced in a study of blood T cells in healthy people across ages. Regarding this clonotype: Its antigen remains unknown.

The germline V gene encodes CDR1 SGHRS and CDR2 YFSETQ. The CDR3 contains 16 residues. Germline trimming cut 1 base from V and 2 bases from J; bases unmatched to any gene: 5. Whole-study results and caveats: Both higher diversity and more naive CD4+ cells marked long-lived donors when set against aged donors. Diversity estimates from one million T cells were considered underestimates.

A second PCR, run for roughly 7 to 11 cycles, used a sample-barcoded 5' primer plus a J-beta primer mix. Each cDNA molecule received a tag from a template-switch adaptor that had 12 random nucleotides. TCRdb reprocessed the 5' RACE reads with MiXCR, giving one entry per CDR3 protein. The sample shows 600,000 to 800,000 distinct CDR3 sequences, over 40% of them seen only once. This clonotype originated in a woman at least 80 years old in good health. The sample taken for sequencing was blood. The rearrangement uses TRBV5-1 and TRBJ2-1; 8 nucleotides match TRBD2. The CDR3 sequence is CASSLQAGATYNEQFF. The CDR3 DNA reads TGCGCCAGCAGCTTGCAAGCGGGGGCGACCTACAATGAGCAGTTCTTC.